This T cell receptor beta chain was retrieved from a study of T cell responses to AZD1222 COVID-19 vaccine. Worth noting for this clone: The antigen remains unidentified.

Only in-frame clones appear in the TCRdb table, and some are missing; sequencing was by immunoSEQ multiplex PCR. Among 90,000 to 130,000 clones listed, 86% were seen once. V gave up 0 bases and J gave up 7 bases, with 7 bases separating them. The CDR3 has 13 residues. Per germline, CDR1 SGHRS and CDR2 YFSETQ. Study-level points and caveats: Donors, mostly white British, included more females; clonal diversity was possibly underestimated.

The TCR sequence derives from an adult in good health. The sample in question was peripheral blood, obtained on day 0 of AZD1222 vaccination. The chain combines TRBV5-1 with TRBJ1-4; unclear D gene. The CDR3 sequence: CASSLGAGEKLFF. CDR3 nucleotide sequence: TGCGCCAGCAGCTTGGGGGCGGGTGAAAAACTGTTTTTT.